These 26 T cell receptor beta chains were sequenced from one sample in a study of PD-1 blockade in classical Hodgkin lymphoma. The table came from immunoSEQ multiplex PCR; TCRdb's copy has only in-frame clones and leaves some out. The sample has under 130,000 clones, about nine tenths seen once. Time point meaning: cycle 4 day 1 (C4D1), after five to seven weeks of nivolumab. Every patient had relapsed following autologous stem cell transplantation, and cohorts differed in brentuximab vedotin exposure. The specimen comprised peripheral blood mononuclear cells (PBMCs), sampled before the fourth cycle of nivolumab. These receptor sequences come from a human donor with classical Hodgkin lymphoma.

The J gene is TRBJ2-7, the V gene TRBV19; unclear D gene. The germline V gene encodes CDR1 LNHDA and CDR2 SQIVND (reference sequence). The CDR3 consists of 14 residues. V was cut by 1 base and J by 0 bases, with 7 bases left in between. The CDR3 region is CASSIAESSYEQYF. CDR3 sequence (DNA): TGTGCCAGTAGTATAGCCGAGAGCTCCTACGAGCAGTACTTC.

This clone appeared a few times. The chain joins TRBV5-8 to TRBJ2-6; TRBD1 is a possible D gene (5 bases). There are 16 residues in the CDR3. V lost 7 bases, J lost 1 base, and 15 bases lay in between. CDR1 and CDR2 (germline): SGHTS, YDEGEE. The CDR3 coding sequence is TGTGCCAGCGCAACAGGACACTTATCTGGGGCCAACGTCCTGACTTTC. Residues: CASATGHLSGANVLTF.

The chain couples TRBV18 to TRBJ1-1; 7 nucleotides align to TRBD1. Germline assignment: CDR1 KGHSH and CDR2 LQKENI. V dropped 2 bases and J dropped 0; count of bases not matched to a gene: 9. The length of the CDR3 is 17 residues. The CDR3, as DNA: TGTGCCAGCTCACCAAAAGGACAGGTACCCCTGAACACTGAAGCTTTCTTT. Translated, it gives CASSPKGQVPLNTEAFF.

The J gene is TRBJ2-2, the V gene TRBV30; TRBD2 might be the D (5 bases). The germline V gene encodes CDR1 GTSNPN and CDR2 SVGIG (reference sequence). Trimming pared 4 bases from V and 6 bases from J, leaving 15 bases between. This CDR3 contains 14 residues. This chain's CDR3 is CAWTPLATAGELFF. The DNA of the CDR3 is TGTGCCTGGACCCCCCTAGCTACTGCCGGGGAGCTGTTTTTT.

The V and J genes are TRBV4-2 and TRBJ2-7; no reliable D call. This CDR3 has 15 amino acids. In germline, CDR1 is LGHNA, CDR2 YNFKEQ. Deletions cut 1 base from V and 2 bases from J, with 12 bases between. The CDR3 loop reads CASSQVETATYEQYF. DNA for the CDR3: TGTGCCAGCAGCCAAGTCGAAACAGCGACCTACGAGCAGTACTTC.

This chain connects TRBV5-1 to TRBJ2-7, with TRBD2 matching 8 bases. CDR1 is SGHRS and CDR2 is YFSETQ in the germline V gene. V dropped 0 bases and J dropped 7; count of bases not matched to a gene: 3. The CDR3 spans 13 residues. The CDR3: CASSLGTSREQYF. CDR3 bases: TGCGCCAGCAGCTTGGGGACTAGCAGGGAGCAGTACTTC.

In nucleotides, the CDR3 is TGTGCCAGCAGTTCCCCTATGGGGGCTATGACTGAAGCTTTCTTT. This gives the protein CASSSPMGAMTEAFF. This chain uses TRBV6-5 with TRBJ1-1; D is perhaps TRBD1 (6 bases). The CDR3 loop spans 15 amino acids. Trimming shortened V by 4 bases and J by 5 bases, and 17 bases separated the two germline ends. Germline V lookup: CDR1 MNHEY, CDR2 SVGAGI.

V is TRBV6-1 and J is TRBJ2-7, with 7 nucleotides matching TRBD1. Unmatched junction bases numbered 4, after V lost 4 bases and J lost 4 bases. Germline values: CDR1 MNHNS, CDR2 SASEGT. The length of the CDR3 is 13 residues. The CDR3 spells CASSVGGGYEQYF. In nucleotides, the CDR3 is TGTGCCAGCAGTGTAGGGGGCGGGTACGAGCAGTACTTC.

The genes are TRBV7-2 and TRBJ2-3; D not certain. This CDR3 contains 15 residues. Trimming took 2 bases from V and 0 from J, leaving 9 bases between them. Germline lookup yields CDR1 SGHTA and CDR2 FQGNSA. Here the CDR3 reads CASSLFEISTDTQYF. CDR3 nucleotide sequence: TGTGCCAGCAGCTTATTCGAGATAAGCACAGATACGCAGTATTTT.

This chain links TRBV4-1 with TRBJ2-5; the D call may be TRBD1 or TRBD2 (5 bases each). Between the trimmed V and J ends, which lost 3 bases and 1 base, there was a span of 12 bases. The CDR3 totals 15 residues. The V gene's germline CDR1 is MGHRA and CDR2 YSYEKL. This CDR3 reads CASSQPGHTQETQYF. The CDR3 DNA is TGCGCCAGCAGCCAGCCGGGGCATACCCAAGAGACCCAGTACTTC.

The gene calls are TRBV4-1 and TRBJ1-5; 7 nucleotides match TRBD1. Germline V gene data show CDR1 as MGHRA and CDR2 as YSYEKL. This CDR3 has 17 amino acids. The V segment lost 0 bases and the J segment 5 bases; nucleotides outside the gene matches: 10. The CDR3 nucleotides read TGCGCCAGCAGCCAAGAGGGAAGGGGGCTGTGGGATCAGCCCCAGCATTTT. Translation: CASSQEGRGLWDQPQHF.

This chain uses TRBV5-8 with TRBJ2-1; 7 bases are a match to TRBD2. V was pared by 4 bases and J by 1 base, with 17 bases of the junction left unmatched. CDR3 length: 19 amino acids. Germline loops: CDR1 SGHTS, CDR2 YDEGEE. CDR3 residues: CASSPGGLAPPRSYNEQFF. CDR3 DNA: TGTGCCAGCAGCCCGGGAGGCCTGGCTCCCCCTAGGTCCTACAATGAGCAGTTCTTC.

The rearrangement joins TRBV5-8 to TRBJ2-7; no reliable D call. The CDR3 length is 13 residues. Germline V CDR1 and CDR2: SGHTS, YDEGEE. V dropped 4 bases and J dropped 9 bases, with 17 bases sitting between them. The CDR3 DNA follows: TGTGCCAGCAGCCAGGCGCTAGAGTCTGGGCAGTACTTC. This sequence encodes CASSQALESGQYF.

This chain joins TRBV5-6 and TRBJ2-7, with TRBD2 matching over 11 bases. Germline V gene sequence: CDR1 SGHDT, CDR2 YYEEEE. The trim removed 4 bases at V and 2 bases at J, leaving 11 bases unmatched. The CDR3 has 17 residues. CDR3 coding DNA: TGTGCCAGCAGCCAGGAGGGACTAGCGGACTCAGCCTACGAGCAGTACTTC. Its protein product is CASSQEGLADSAYEQYF.

The chain couples TRBV15 to TRBJ2-7; 11 bases are a match to TRBD2. The CDR3 totals 16 residues. CDR1 is LNHNV, CDR2 YYDKDF, per germline (reference sequence). The V gene end was trimmed by 1 base and the J gene end by 5 bases; junction bases not matched to a gene: 7. CDR3 loop: CATSRGPLAGEHEQYF. The CDR3 DNA reads as TGTGCCACCAGCAGAGGCCCACTAGCGGGAGAACACGAGCAGTACTTC.

Comments on this clone: This CDR3 is also generated by other DNA sequences in the sample. V usage is TRBV28 and J usage is TRBJ2-3, with 9 bases fitting TRBD2. The trim removed 5 bases at V and 6 bases at J, leaving 3 bases unmatched. The CDR3 loop spans 13 amino acids. Germline lookup yields CDR1 MDHEN and CDR2 SYDVKM. CDR3: CASSLAGTDTQYF. CDR3 in DNA: TGTGCCAGCAGTCTAGCGGGGACCGATACGCAGTATTTT.

V usage is TRBV6-5 and J usage is TRBJ1-3; D is ambiguous. CDR3 size: 15 residues. Trimming cost V 0 bases and J 0 bases, with 6 bases left between them. The germline V gene encodes CDR1 MNHEY and CDR2 SVGAGI. This chain's CDR3 is CASSYSTDSGNTIYF. The CDR3 DNA reads as TGTGCCAGCAGTTACTCGACGGACTCTGGAAACACCATATATTTT.

This chain uses TRBV27 with TRBJ1-1; no clear D gene. Germline assignment: CDR1 MNHEY and CDR2 SMNVEV (reference sequence). This CDR3 is built from 14 residues. Trimming took 2 bases from V and 8 from J, leaving 15 bases between them. As DNA, the CDR3 is TGTGCCAGCAGTTTAGGTCCACGGGCCCGGGAAGCTTTCTTT. Its translation: CASSLGPRAREAFF.

The CDR3 coding sequence is TGTGCCAGCAGACCCGGGACTAGCGGTCACAATGAGCAGTTCTTC. Translating it yields CASRPGTSGHNEQFF. The V and J genes are TRBV5-4 and TRBJ2-1; 11 positions agree with TRBD2. The V segment lost 5 bases and the J segment 5 bases; nucleotides outside the gene matches: 6. CDR3 length: 15 amino acids. Germline V lookup: CDR1 SGHNT, CDR2 YYREEE (reference sequence). The full variable domain, rest sourced from reference TRBV5-4 and TRBJ2-1, is ETGVTQSPTHLIKTRGQQVTLRCSSQSGHNTVSWYQQALGQGPQFIFQYYREEENGRGNFPPRFSGLQFPNYSSELNVNALELDDSALYLCASRPGTSGHNEQFFGPGTRLTVL.

The rearrangement uses TRBV28 and TRBJ2-7; TRBD2 agrees at 10 bases. This CDR3 region has 15 residues. Germline V CDR1 and CDR2: MDHEN, SYDVKM. After removal of 6 bases from V and 1 base from J, the junction contained 6 bases not matched to a gene. This CDR3 is CASSHGLAESYEQYF. CDR3 DNA: TGTGCCAGCAGCCACGGACTAGCGGAATCCTACGAGCAGTACTTC.

The rearrangement links TRBV19 to TRBJ1-2; no definite D call. V lost 9 bases and J lost 7, with 24 bases in between. The germline V gene encodes CDR1 LNHDA and CDR2 SQIVND (reference sequence). The CDR3 runs to 15 residues. CDR3 nucleotide sequence: TGTGCCAGCTCCGCTCCCCCCCAGGACCCTCGTGGCTACACCTTC. This translates into CASSAPPQDPRGYTF.

This clone has just one count. The V gene is TRBV27, the J gene TRBJ1-1; maybe TRBD1 (6 bases). The CDR3 loop spans 14 amino acids. Germline V CDR1 and CDR2: MNHEY, SMNVEV (reference sequence). Between the trimmed V and J ends, which lost 6 bases and 1 base, there was a span of 12 bases. In nucleotides, the CDR3 is TGTGCCAGCAGGTACGGACAGACGAACACTGAAGCTTTCTTT. It encodes CASRYGQTNTEAFF.

The V call is TRBV10-2, the J call TRBJ2-7; 7 nucleotides align to TRBD1. There are 12 residues in the CDR3. Germline lookup yields CDR1 WSHSY and CDR2 SAAADI. The V gene end was trimmed by 7 bases and the J gene end by 3 bases; junction bases not matched to a gene: 3. CDR3 sequence: CASTNRGYEQYF. The CDR3 DNA is TGCGCCAGCACGAACAGGGGCTACGAGCAGTACTTC.

V usage is TRBV6-5 and J usage is TRBJ2-5, with TRBD2 as a possible D gene (7 bases). This CDR3 contains 15 residues. CDR1 and CDR2 (germline): MNHEY, SVGAGI. Trimming stripped 2 bases from V and 5 bases from J, with 15 bases between. The CDR3 DNA reads as TGTGCCAGCAGTTACGGGGGGGGCCCCGGGGAGACCCAGTACTTC. It translates to CASSYGGGPGETQYF.

This chain joins TRBV7-9 and TRBJ2-3, with D perhaps being TRBD1 or TRBD2 (6 bases each). Per germline, CDR1 SEHNR and CDR2 FQNEAQ (reference sequence). The CDR3 is 18 amino acids. V was cut by 4 bases and J by 1 base, with 21 bases left in between. This CDR3 reads CASSSRGGRQRRTDTQYF. In DNA form, the CDR3 reads TGTGCCAGCAGCTCTCGAGGGGGGCGTCAGAGACGCACAGATACGCAGTATTTT.

The rearrangement links TRBV27 to TRBJ2-7; weak D call: TRBD2 (5 bases). The CDR3 has 14 residues. The ends were cut back, 4 bases at V and 5 bases at J, with 15 bases in the middle. CDR1 and CDR2 (germline): MNHEY, SMNVEV (reference sequence). The CDR3 here is CASSYWLDSNEQYF. The CDR3 region has the DNA TGTGCCAGCAGTTATTGGTTGGACTCAAACGAGCAGTACTTC.